The entry that follows covers one T cell receptor beta chain sequence. No cognate antigen has been identified for it. No much larger clone is present one base from it, and per-base qualities are unavailable. Peripheral blood CD8+ and CD4+ T cells from healthy donors, Susac syndrome patients and multiple sclerosis patients were profiled by high-throughput TCR beta sequencing. The Susac syndrome patients fulfilled recently defined diagnostic criteria for definite or probable disease. CD8+ TEMRA cells were enriched by FACS, while bulk CD8+ and CD4+ T cells were purified by magnetic negative isolation. Blood was collected in EDTA tubes and processed within 24 hours, with PBMCs isolated through density gradient centrifugation. PBMCs destined for TCR sequencing were cryopreserved in liquid nitrogen and later thawed in a 37 °C water bath. The sorted or isolated CD4+, CD8+ and CD8+ TEMRA cells reached a purity of at least 90%.

This specimen belongs to a study of CD8 T cells in Susac syndrome (dated by TCRdb to 2018 to 2020). About the study as a whole: Among the Susac syndrome patients who were sequenced, clinically active disease was present in 5 or 6 and clinical remission was observed in fewer than 10. Susac syndrome patients were therapy-naive, on corticosteroids (some also receiving IVIg), or on IVIg alone at blood withdrawal. Repertoire sequencing was used to test whether CD8+ T cell activation and differentiation in Susac syndrome was antigen driven. What the study reported, not specific to this receptor: In patients with Susac syndrome, the CD4+ T cell repertoire showed no detectable clonal expansion. The number of individuals in the TCR sequencing and HLA analysis was acknowledged as relatively small.

RNA was extracted using the RNeasy kit, and about 0.45 to 1 ug of the RNA was reverse transcribed with random hexamers. The immunoSEQ multiplex PCR assay, covering 54 Vbeta and 13 Jbeta segments, was used to amplify TCR beta CDR3 regions. Bias from PCR amplification was corrected by using a synthetic template baseline for primer optimization and for computational correction. In the authors' own workflow: Reads were assigned to V, D and J genes according to IMGT and analyzed in immunoSEQ Analyzer, with only productive sequences retained. Clonality was calculated as one minus the Shannon entropy normalized by log2 of the number of productive unique sequences. For each patient and control, public and private clones were evaluated within the 100 most prevalent clones. Clones were defined as Susac-specific if absent from the healthy and MS cohorts, from 1052 published viral clones and from other ImmuneACCESS disease sequences. Using fastp at Q25 and MiXCR, TCRdb reprocessed the public reads and kept productive beta chains. Each record represents a unique CDR3 protein, reported with the most common genes and DNA among its rows. The V and J calls were not made by the authors but by TCRdb's processing. This sample lists about 210,000 distinct CDR3 sequences; 94% were detected once. The top ten hold around 0.15% of the sample.

As encoded in the germline V gene, CDR1 is SQVTM while CDR2 is ANQGSEA. Spanning cysteine to phenylalanine, the CDR3 consists of 12 amino acids. The CDR3 DNA has 36 bases and is translated from base 1. V loses 3 bases of germline sequence and J loses 4 bases, and the interval between the two ends is 9 bases. The origin of this receptor is a human donor with Susac syndrome. Source material: CD4+ T cells from PBMCs. The V and J segments used are TRBV29-1 and TRBJ2-5; the D gene is perhaps TRBD1 or TRBD2, each of them matching over 5 bases. The DNA is as follows: TGCAGCGTTGATTCAGGGAGAGAGACCCAGTACTTC. This encodes CSVDSGRETQYF.